Following are 27 T cell receptor beta chains from one sample sequenced in a study of CD8+ T cells in alopecia areata. Isolated RNA was reverse transcribed into cDNA used as the sequencing template. The protocol was immunoSEQ multiplex PCR, while the TCRdb copy is restricted to in-frame clones and leaves out a portion. There are about 140,000 clones in the sample; approximately 56% occur only once, and 30% to 45% lies in the top ten. Sequenced: CD8+ T cells sorted from blood. The receptors shown here come from a human donor in good health.

The chain carries TRBV19 and TRBJ1-5, with D unresolved. The length of the CDR3 is 15 residues. Trimming took 2 bases from V and 6 from J, leaving 14 bases between them. Germline CDR1 reads LNHDA; CDR2 reads SQIVND (reference sequence). The CDR3 spells CASSIFGVESQPQHF. The CDR3 coding sequence is TGTGCCAGTAGTATATTCGGGGTTGAAAGTCAGCCCCAGCATTTT.

The V call is TRBV11-1, the J call TRBJ2-1, with 15 bases fitting TRBD2. The germline CDR1 and CDR2 sequences are SGHAT and FQDESV (reference sequence). The CDR3 is 18 amino acids. Trimming took 5 bases from V and 7 from J; bases not matched to a gene: 12. The CDR3 loop reads CASSPRSGTSGGLNEQFF. DNA for the CDR3: TGTGCCAGCAGCCCCCGATCAGGGACTAGCGGGGGGCTGAATGAGCAGTTCTTC.

The V and J genes are TRBV7-8 and TRBJ2-3; tentatively, D is TRBD2 (5 bases). The ends were cut back, 2 bases at V and 2 bases at J, with 23 bases in the middle. The CDR3 contains 19 residues. Germline loops: CDR1 SGHVS, CDR2 FQNEAQ. The chain's CDR3 is CASSLPEGVRTGPTDTQYF. The DNA for the CDR3 is TGTGCCAGCAGCTTACCCGAGGGAGTCCGAACGGGCCCCACAGATACGCAGTATTTT.

On this clone itself: A much larger clone differs by one base, so this may be a read error. The chain is built from TRBV7-8 and TRBJ2-1; 13 bases line up with TRBD2. After removal of 4 bases from V and 6 bases from J, the junction contained 9 bases not matched to a gene. Germline lookup yields CDR1 SGHVS and CDR2 FQNEAQ. CDR3 length equals 17 residues. The CDR3 sequence: CASSSRGLAGVSNEQFF. The CDR3 DNA sequence: TGTGCCAGCAGCTCGAGAGGACTAGCGGGGGTCAGCAATGAGCAGTTCTTC.

DNA of the CDR3: TGTGCCAGCAGTCCGTCGGCCTGGGAGACCCAGTACTTC. It yields the protein CASSPSAWETQYF. The rearrangement uses TRBV28 and TRBJ2-5, with D unresolved. V lost 5 bases and J lost 5, with 12 bases in between. Germline assignment: CDR1 MDHEN and CDR2 SYDVKM. This CDR3 comprises 13 residues.

The V and J genes are TRBV7-9 and TRBJ2-1, with 9 bases that match TRBD1. V dropped 7 bases and J dropped 12; count of bases not matched to a gene: 7. Germline V gene sequence: CDR1 SEHNR, CDR2 FQNEAQ (reference sequence). This CDR3 is 12 amino acids long. Here the CDR3 reads CASIQDRGLQFF. The CDR3 region has the DNA TGTGCCAGCATTCAGGACAGGGGCTTGCAGTTCTTC.

This sequence joins TRBV28 and TRBJ2-7; 7 nucleotides line up with TRBD2. Germline V gene data show CDR1 as MDHEN and CDR2 as SYDVKM. CDR3 length equals 15 residues. Trimming cost V 5 bases and J 5 bases; bases outside gene matches: 12. The chain's CDR3 is CASSPGEGARDEQYF. The CDR3 bases are TGTGCCAGCAGTCCCGGGGAGGGCGCCCGGGACGAGCAGTACTTC.

The chain has TRBV11-2 and TRBJ2-7; a possible D gene is TRBD2 (6 bases). Germline CDR1 reads SGHAT; CDR2 reads FQNNGV. Trimming stripped 4 bases from V and 7 bases from J, with 11 bases between. The CDR3 sequence is 12 residues long. CDR3: CASSWDGGEQYF. CDR3 nucleotides: TGTGCCAGCAGCTGGGACGGAGGGGAGCAGTACTTC.

This clone was found once. V is TRBV28 and J is TRBJ2-1, with TRBD2 identical over 9 bases. The V and J ends lost 5 bases and 3 bases, in that order; junction bases with no gene match: 8. The CDR3 sequence is 16 residues long. The germline CDR1 and CDR2 sequences are MDHEN and SYDVKM. CDR3: CASSHLSGSFYNEQFF. The DNA of the CDR3 is TGTGCCAGCAGTCACCTTAGCGGGAGCTTCTACAATGAGCAGTTCTTC.

The chain combines TRBV5-6 with TRBJ2-2; D perhaps matches TRBD2 (6 bases). The CDR3 is made up of 14 amino acids. Germline loops: CDR1 SGHDT, CDR2 YYEEEE. Trimming cost V 6 bases and J 0 bases, with 9 bases left between them. CDR3 sequence (DNA): TGTGCCAGCATGGGCGGGGCGAACACCGGGGAGCTGTTTTTT. This gives the protein CASMGGANTGELFF. Together with reference TRBV5-6 and TRBJ2-2, the CDR3 gives the full variable domain: DAGVTQSPTHLIKTRGQQVTLRCSPKSGHDTVSWYQQALGQGPQFIFQYYEEEERQRGNFPDRFSGHQFPNYSSELNVNALLLGDSALYLCASMGGANTGELFFGEGSRLTVL.

This clone has more than one count but fewer than ten. The rearrangement uses TRBV5-6 and TRBJ2-1; the D gene is possibly TRBD1 (6 bases). The V gene lost 4 bases and the J gene lost 7 bases, with 12 bases spanning the gap. Germline CDR1 is SGHDT and CDR2 is YYEEEE. The CDR3 spans 13 residues. The CDR3 region has the DNA TGTGCCAGCAGCGTGGACAGTCCGAATGAGCAGTTCTTC. It yields the protein CASSVDSPNEQFF.

This chain uses TRBV11-2 with TRBJ2-5; D call uncertain. Trimming removed 3 bases at V and 4 bases at J, with 12 bases between. Germline CDR1 SGHAT, CDR2 FQNNGV. The CDR3 has 14 amino acids. CDR3 nucleotide sequence: TGTGCCAGCAGCTTGATGTTGGGATCAGAGACCCAGTACTTC. Its translation: CASSLMLGSETQYF.

This chain connects TRBV11-2 to TRBJ1-4; no clear D gene. The germline V gene encodes CDR1 SGHAT and CDR2 FQNNGV. V was cut by 6 bases and J by 0 bases, with 8 bases left in between. This CDR3 has 14 amino acids. Written as DNA, the CDR3 is TGTGCCAGCAGGAGAGGTCCAACTAATGAAAAACTGTTTTTT. The encoded protein is CASRRGPTNEKLFF.

This chain links TRBV29-1 with TRBJ2-6; D is ambiguous. Germline CDR1 and CDR2: SQVTM and ANQGSEA. The CDR3 has 13 amino acids. V gave up 0 bases and J gave up 4 bases, with 4 bases separating them. The CDR3 region is CSVEDRGANVLTF. The CDR3 DNA follows: TGCAGCGTTGAAGATCGAGGGGCCAACGTCCTGACTTTC.

V usage is TRBV13 and J usage is TRBJ2-7; 7 positions match TRBD2. V was pared by 0 bases and J by 4 bases, with 3 bases of the junction left unmatched. The CDR3 contains 14 residues. CDR1 is PRHDT, CDR2 FYEKMQ, per germline (reference sequence). CDR3 DNA sequence: TGTGCCAGCAGCTTAGGAAGCGGGAATTACGAGCAGTACTTC. Translation gives CASSLGSGNYEQYF.

This clone was seen a few times. The chain combines TRBV29-1 with TRBJ1-1; 8 bases match TRBD1. Germline loops: CDR1 SQVTM, CDR2 ANQGSEA. J gave up 4 bases and V 5 bases, and 3 bases lay outside the gene matches. The CDR3 is made up of 12 amino acids. The CDR3 protein is CSVTTGGTEAFF. CDR3 coding DNA: TGCAGCGTTACCACAGGGGGCACTGAAGCTTTCTTT. Using reference TRBV29-1 and TRBJ1-1 for the parts outside the CDR3, the full variable domain is SAVISQKPSRDICQRGTSLTIQCQVDSQVTMMFWYRQQPGQSLTLIATANQGSEATYESGFVIDKFPISRPNLTFSTLTVSNMSPEDSSIYLCSVTTGGTEAFFGQGTRLTVV.

The J gene is TRBJ2-3, the V gene TRBV6-1, with a possible D match to TRBD2 (7 bases). CDR1 is MNHNS, CDR2 SASEGT, per germline. This CDR3 contains 15 residues. V was shortened by 5 bases and J by 0 bases, with 12 bases between the two germline ends. The CDR3 protein is CASSSRGLSTDTQYF. DNA of the CDR3: TGTGCCAGCAGTTCGCGGGGGCTGAGCACAGATACGCAGTATTTT.

This chain uses TRBV9 with TRBJ1-1; TRBD1 matches 9 bases. This CDR3 has 12 residues. The germline V gene has CDR1 SGDLS and CDR2 YYNGEE. The V segment lost 2 bases and the J segment 11 bases; nucleotides outside the gene matches: 4. The CDR3 region is CASSVNRGPAFF. The DNA of the CDR3 is TGTGCCAGCAGCGTTAACAGGGGGCCGGCTTTCTTT.

This clone was counted only a few times. The rearrangement links TRBV15 to TRBJ2-1; the D is unclear. The CDR3 length is 14 residues. The V end was cut by 1 base, the J end by 8 bases, with 12 bases between. Germline-derived CDR1 and CDR2 are LNHNV and YYDKDF (reference sequence). CDR3 sequence (DNA): TGTGCCACCAGCAGAGTGGCCAGGTTTGATGAGCAGTTCTTC. This encodes CATSRVARFDEQFF.

This clone was observed a few times. This chain joins TRBV21-1 and TRBJ2-7; the table's TRBD2 call for D was not verified on the DNA. TRBV21-1 is labeled a pseudogene. The CDR3 is 16 residues long. The CDR3 DNA reads TGTGCCAGCAGCCCCTGGACTAGCGGGAGGCCGTACGAGCAGTACTTC. Translation: CASSPWTSGRPYEQYF.

This clone was observed a few times. The chain is built from TRBV2 and TRBJ2-3, with 7 nucleotides matching TRBD2. Germline assignment: CDR1 SNHLY and CDR2 FYNNEI. The CDR3 is 13 residues long. V shed 8 bases and J 3 bases; nucleotides not matched to a gene: 5. The CDR3 bases are TGTGCCAGCGGACTAGTGGGAACAGATACGCAGTATTTT. Its translation: CASGLVGTDTQYF.

The chain has TRBV29-1 and TRBJ2-6; tentative D call: TRBD1 (5 bases). The germline CDR1 and CDR2 sequences are SQVTM and ANQGSEA. This CDR3 comprises 15 residues. V lost 3 bases and J 3 bases, leaving 12 bases between the germline ends. The CDR3 spells CSVETRADGANVLTF. The CDR3 DNA is TGCAGCGTTGAGACCAGGGCGGATGGGGCCAACGTCCTGACTTTC.

This rearrangement joins TRBV7-6 to TRBJ1-1; TRBD1 matches at 7 bases. Germline V gene lookup returns CDR1 SGHVS and CDR2 FNYEAQ. J was trimmed by 1 base and V by 4 bases; bases with no gene match: 12. There are 17 residues in the CDR3. For the CDR3, the DNA is TGTGCCAGCAGCTCCCGGACAGGCGGCCGTGAGAACACTGAAGCTTTCTTT. Translating it yields CASSSRTGGRENTEAFF.

This chain links TRBV7-2 with TRBJ2-7, with 12 nucleotides matching TRBD2. The CDR3 extends over 15 amino acids. With 5 bases clipped from V and 2 bases from J, the junction kept 4 bases outside the gene matches. Germline CDR1 reads SGHTA; CDR2 reads FQGNSA. The DNA of the CDR3 is TGTGCCAGCAGCCTTACTAGCGGGAGGACCTACGAGCAGTACTTC. It specifies CASSLTSGRTYEQYF.

Only one count was recorded for this clone. This chain connects TRBV6-6 to TRBJ2-1; 13 positions agree with TRBD2. The length of the CDR3 is 16 residues. CDR1 and CDR2 from the germline V gene are MNHNY and SVGAGI (reference sequence). V was pared by 5 bases and J by 9 bases, with 10 bases of the junction left unmatched. CDR3: CASSREGLAGVAEQFF. The CDR3 nucleotides are TGTGCCAGCAGTAGAGAAGGACTAGCGGGAGTGGCTGAGCAGTTCTTC.

This clone was counted between two and nine times. The chain carries TRBV27 and TRBJ2-7; 8 nucleotides line up with TRBD1. The germline V gene has CDR1 MNHEY and CDR2 SMNVEV (reference sequence). The CDR3 is 15 amino acids. With V trimmed by 6 bases and J by 2 bases, 9 bases remained unmatched. This chain's CDR3 is CASRETRTGPYEQYF. Written as DNA, the CDR3 is TGTGCCAGCAGAGAAACACGGACAGGGCCCTACGAGCAGTACTTC.

This clone was seen a handful of times. The CDR3 DNA reads TGTGCCAGCAGCGATGATCCAATACGTCTTAGCAATGAGCAGTTCTTC. Translation gives CASSDDPIRLSNEQFF. The rearrangement links TRBV9 to TRBJ2-1; D is undetermined. Trimming stripped 3 bases from V and 6 bases from J, with 19 bases between. CDR1 SGDLS and CDR2 YYNGEE come from the germline V gene. CDR3 length: 16 residues.